The source of this TCR beta chain is a study of shared clonotypes between healthy human individuals. This CDR3 is 15 amino acids long. Germline CDR1 reads GTSNPN; CDR2 reads SVGIG (reference sequence). V shed 1 base and J shed 8 bases, with 17 bases lying between them. Whole-study results and caveats: With few donors, the genetic and exposure-history diversity represented was limited.

Several immunoSEQ 96-well plates shared each subset's DNA, each plate a replicate. Original processing notes: Filtering of immunoSEQ junctional sequences could not match full-length read filtering. Data came from immunoSEQ multiplex PCR; TCRdb stores just in-frame clones and leaves some out. V, J and clone size derive from that table, while D and trimming were established from the DNA sequence. This table holds around 430,000 clones, about 85% found once. Remarks on this clone: What it binds is unknown.

The chain employs TRBV30 and TRBJ1-4; possibly TRBD1 for D (5 bases). The sample taken for sequencing was PBMCs. The sequence was collected from a woman in her forties in good health. Some clones in this sample may be carry-over from other donors' samples. The CDR3 nucleotides are TGTGCCTGGAGTGGGAAACAGGTAGTGGGCGAAAAACTGTTTTTT. Translating gives CAWSGKQVVGEKLFF.